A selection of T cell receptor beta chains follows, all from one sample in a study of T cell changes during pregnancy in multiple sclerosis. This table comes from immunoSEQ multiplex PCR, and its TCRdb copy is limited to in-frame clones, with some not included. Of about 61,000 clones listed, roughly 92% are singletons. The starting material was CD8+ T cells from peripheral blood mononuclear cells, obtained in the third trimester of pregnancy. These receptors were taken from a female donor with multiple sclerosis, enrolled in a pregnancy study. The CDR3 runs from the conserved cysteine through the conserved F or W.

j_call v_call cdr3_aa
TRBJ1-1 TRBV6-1 CASLQGYTEAFF
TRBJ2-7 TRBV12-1 CASSFRDRLTYEQYF
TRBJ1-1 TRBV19 CASKGTGVPEAFF
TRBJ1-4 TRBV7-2 CASSLRQGEGKLFF
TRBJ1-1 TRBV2 CASNRNTEAFF
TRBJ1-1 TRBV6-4 CASSDRGGEAFF
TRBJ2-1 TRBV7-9 CASSSPMGLAGGNEQFF
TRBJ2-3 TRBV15 CATSREGAGVVDTQYF
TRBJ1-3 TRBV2 CASSELGQGGGNTIYF
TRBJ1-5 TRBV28 CASSGDISGGQPQHF
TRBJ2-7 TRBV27 CASSPPGQTYEQYF
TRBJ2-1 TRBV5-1 CASSFSGFSYNEQFF
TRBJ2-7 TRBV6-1 CASSEAIRVSYEQYF
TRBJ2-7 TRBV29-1 CSVMTGALGNEQYF
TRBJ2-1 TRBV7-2 CASSLGAGVRVDEQFF
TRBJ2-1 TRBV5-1 CASSLAQGAQEQFF
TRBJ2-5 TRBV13 CASGGRDRVSETQYF
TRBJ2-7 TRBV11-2 CASSLGSTGENEQYF
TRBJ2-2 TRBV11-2 CASRHRPGLADTGELFF
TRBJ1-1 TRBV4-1 CASSQALGQLLTEAFF
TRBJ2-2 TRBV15 CATSRGTGGRNTGELFF
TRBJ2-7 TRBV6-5 CASSYSGQGLDEQYF
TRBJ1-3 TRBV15 CATSRTGGMDGNTIYF
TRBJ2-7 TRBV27 CASSGQTYEQYF
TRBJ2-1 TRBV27 CASSDRGSEQFF
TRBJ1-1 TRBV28 CASNTGQGAAAEAFF
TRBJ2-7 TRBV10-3 CASATSGSYEQYF
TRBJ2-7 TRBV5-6 CASSFRLAGVFDEQYF
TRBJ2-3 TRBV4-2 CASSQEPLGQGQGGSDTQYF
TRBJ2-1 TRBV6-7 CASSYGGIELWSYNEQFF
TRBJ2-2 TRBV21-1 CASSRGTGELFF
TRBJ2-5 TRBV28 CASSTGTSGRAVQETQYF
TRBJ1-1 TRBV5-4 CASSLNPGVVGFF
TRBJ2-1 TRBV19 CASSITGQGFSYNEQFF
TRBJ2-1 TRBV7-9 CASSRGGSTEQFF
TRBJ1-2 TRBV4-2 CASSPNLPGGVAYGYTF
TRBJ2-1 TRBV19 CASSRGPYNEQFF
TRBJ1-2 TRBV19 CASSPNSGGGNYGYTF
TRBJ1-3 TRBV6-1 CASTEEMGSGNTIYF
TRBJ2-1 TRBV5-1 CASSLRGLADYNEQFF
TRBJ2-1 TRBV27 CASSLSGTGLYEQFF
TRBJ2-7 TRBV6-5 CASSYAGTLGGEQYF
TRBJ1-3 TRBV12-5 CASGSNILAGNTIYF
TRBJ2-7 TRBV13 CASSLEGSASYEQYF
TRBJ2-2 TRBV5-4 CASSLWAGKTGELFF
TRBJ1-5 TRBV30 CAWSGRGQGNQPQHF
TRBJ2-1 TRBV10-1 CASSGRDSLYNEQFF
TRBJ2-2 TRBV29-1 CSVEGDPGELFF
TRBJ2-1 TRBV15 CATSKYRDDEQFF
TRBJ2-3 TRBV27 CASSLSAGGPYTDTQYF
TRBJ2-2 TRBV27 CASRGQGATGELFF
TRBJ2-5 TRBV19 CASSNSAGLIETQYF
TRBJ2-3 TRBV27 CASSFHTLREGRGTDTQYF